Presented here are 27 T cell receptor beta chains from one specimen sequenced in a study of tumor and adjacent non-tumor tissue in lung cancer. TCRbeta libraries were built with three rounds of nested PCR, modified from ARM-PCR. TCRdb independently ran MiXCR on the multiplex PCR reads; one entry per CDR3 protein. The sample carries 75,000 to 80,000 distinct CDR3 sequences, 76% recorded once. This sample's RNA came from whole unsorted tissue. Distant lung tissue was collected more than 3 cm away from the tumor edge. The sample was distant non-tumor lung tissue. The origin of the receptors is a man between 65 and 85 years old with non-small cell lung cancer.

Regarding this clonotype: One junction end does not reproduce the germline sequence, and a read error may be involved. V gene TRBV29-1 combines with J gene TRBJ1-2; no reliable D call. Germline lookup yields CDR1 SQVTM and CDR2 ANQGSEA. CDR3 length: 13 amino acids. This CDR3 is CCVLKTGVYGYTF. The CDR3, as DNA: TGCTGCGTTCTCAAGACGGGAGTCTATGGCTACACCTTC. Supplemented by reference TRBV29-1 and TRBJ1-2, the full variable domain reads SAVISQKPSRDICQRGTSLTIQCQVDSQVTMMFWYRQQPGQSLTLIATANQGSEATYESGFVIDKFPISRPNLTFSTLTVSNMSPEDSSIYLCCVLKTGVYGYTFGSGTRLTVV.

As concerns this clonotype: An end of the junction differs from the germline gene, which may be a read error. As DNA, the CDR3 is TGTGCCAGCACCGCCCGGGACGGGAACGGTGGTGGCTACATCTTC. Residues: CASTARDGNGGGYIF. The chain joins TRBV6-1 to TRBJ1-2; TRBD1 is a possible D gene (5 bases). The CDR3 contains 15 residues. Per germline, CDR1 MNHNS and CDR2 SASEGT.

There are many counts of this clonotype. The chain couples TRBV6-1 to TRBJ1-2; D is ambiguous. Germline V CDR1 and CDR2: MNHNS, SASEGT. Trimming shortened V by 6 bases and J by 8 bases, and 13 bases separated the two germline ends. CDR3 length: 12 residues. CDR3 residues: CASSLPIGGYTF. CDR3 DNA: TGTGCCAGCAGCCTTCCGATCGGAGGCTACACCTTC.

This chain links TRBV13 with TRBJ2-3; TRBD2 is a possible D gene (5 bases). The length of the CDR3 is 15 residues. CDR1 and CDR2 (germline): PRHDT, FYEKMQ (reference sequence). Trimming removed 5 bases at V and 4 bases at J, with 16 bases between. This CDR3 is CASSQSGAVSDTQYF. CDR3 sequence (DNA): TGTGCCAGCAGCCAAAGTGGAGCGGTATCAGATACGCAGTATTTT.

A note on this clonotype: The CDR3 does not end in the conserved phenylalanine or tryptophan, so this is likely a read error. This chain uses TRBV12-3 or TRBV12-4 with TRBJ2-3; D gene uncertain. CDR3 length: 14 residues. CDR3 sequence: CASGLAQPNSRQYL. The CDR3 bases are TGTGCCAGCGGTTTGGCCCAACCCAATTCGAGGCAGTATTTA.

This clonotype was recorded many times. The V and J genes are TRBV5-4 and TRBJ2-7; D possibly corresponds to TRBD1 (5 bases). Trimming stripped 0 bases from V and 2 bases from J, with 9 bases between. The CDR3 totals 14 residues. Per the germline V gene, CDR1 is SGHNT and CDR2 is YYREEE (reference sequence). The CDR3 sequence: CASSLAGQAYEQYF. The CDR3 DNA reads TGTGCCAGCAGCTTGGCCGGACAAGCCTACGAGCAGTACTTC.

The table lists this clonotype with many counts. V usage is TRBV28 and J usage is TRBJ1-6; D may be TRBD1 (6 bases). The CDR3 runs 16 residues. Germline CDR1 MDHEN, CDR2 SYDVKM. Trimming cost V 5 bases and J 4 bases, with 15 bases left between them. The CDR3 is CASSAWGATYNSPLHF. CDR3 nucleotide sequence: TGTGCCAGCAGTGCCTGGGGGGCGACATATAATTCACCCCTCCACTTT.

This chain uses TRBV12-3 or TRBV12-4 with TRBJ2-5; D is undetermined. The V end was cut by 4 bases, the J end by 3 bases, with 15 bases between. The CDR3 spans 15 residues. CDR3 DNA sequence: TGTGCCAGCAGTTCTATAGAAGCCGAGGAAGAGACCCAGTACTTC. Its translation: CASSSIEAEEETQYF.

Regarding this clonotype: The final CDR3 position lacks the conserved phenylalanine or tryptophan, pointing to a likely read error. V usage is TRBV29-1 and J usage is TRBJ1-1, with 7 bases fitting TRBD1. Germline V CDR1 and CDR2: SQVTM, ANQGSEA. Losses at the gene ends were 2 bases for V and 6 bases for J; bases not matched to a gene: 9. The CDR3 loop spans 14 amino acids. DNA of the CDR3: TGCAGCGTTGAATCAGGGGGAGGAAACGCTGAAGCTTTCATT. Translating gives CSVESGGGNAEAFI.

In the case of this clonotype: The junction differs from germline at one of its ends, possibly a read error. This rearrangement joins TRBV11-3 to TRBJ2-1; D is perhaps TRBD1 or TRBD2 (5 bases each). Germline V gives CDR1 SGHNT, CDR2 YENEEA. The CDR3 has 14 amino acids. The DNA for the CDR3 is TGTGCCTGCAGCTTAGGGGAGAGTCCCATCGGACAGTTCTTC. Encoded protein: CACSLGESPIGQFF.

The rearrangement joins TRBV20-1 to TRBJ2-7, with a possible D match to TRBD2 (6 bases). Germline loops: CDR1 DFQATT, CDR2 SNEGSKA (reference sequence). The CDR3 contains 13 residues. V lost 3 bases, J lost 3 bases, and 12 bases lay in between. The CDR3 DNA reads as TGCAGTGCTAGGGGTCTGCGGGACTACGAGCAGTACTTC. This sequence encodes CSARGLRDYEQYF.

In regard to this clonotype: This clone may be a read error of a much larger clone one base away. As DNA, the CDR3 is TGTGCCAGCAGCCCGGGATTGGGAGTTACCGTGGAGCTGTTTTTT. It specifies CASSPGLGVTVELFF. The chain uses TRBV5-5 and TRBJ2-2; tentative D call: TRBD2 (5 bases). Germline loops: CDR1 SGHKS, CDR2 YYEKEE (reference sequence). There are 15 residues in the CDR3.

Remarks on this clonotype: A much bigger clone sits one base away, suggesting this may be a read error. V is TRBV4-1 and J is TRBJ2-7; tentatively, D is TRBD2 (5 bases). V was pared by 0 bases and J by 6 bases, with 18 bases between. The length of the CDR3 is 16 residues. Germline V lookup: CDR1 MGHRA, CDR2 YSYEKL. CDR3 DNA sequence: TGCGCCAGCAGCCAAGATCGGACTCCGGCAACTTGCGAGCAGTACTTC. Translation gives CASSQDRTPATCEQYF.

The chain carries TRBV11-2 and TRBJ2-7, with D possibly called TRBD1 or TRBD2 (6 bases each). This CDR3 comprises 14 residues. CDR1 SGHAT and CDR2 FQNNGV come from the germline V gene. Trimming pared 8 bases from V and 2 bases from J, leaving 16 bases between. Written as DNA, the CDR3 is TGTGCCAGCTGTCGAAGGGGGGAAACCTACGAGCAGTACTTC. It codes for CASCRRGETYEQYF.

Concerning this clonotype itself: At one end, the junction sequence differs from germline, possibly due to a read error. V and J are TRBV4-1 and TRBJ2-3, with D possibly TRBD1 on 6 matching bases. The CDR3 length is 16 residues. Germline V gene sequence: CDR1 MGHRA, CDR2 YSYEKL. In DNA, the CDR3 is TGCGCTTGCAGCCCCTTAAGGGCTGGGGGCACAGATACGCAGTTTTTT. This gives the protein CACSPLRAGGTDTQFF.

Comments on this clonotype: The junction and the germline gene differ at one end; a read error may be behind it. The chain joins TRBV6-2 or TRBV6-3 to TRBJ2-2; D uncertain. Looked up from germline, CDR1 is MNHEY and CDR2 is SVGEGT. This CDR3 has 12 residues. As DNA, the CDR3 is TGTTCCAGCAATACTAACACCGGGGAGCTGTTTTTT. Its protein is CSSNTNTGELFF.

J is TRBJ2-7 and V is TRBV5-6; the D gene is possibly TRBD2 (6 bases). V was shortened by 3 bases and J by 4 bases, with 20 bases between the two germline ends. The CDR3 covers 16 residues. Germline V gene data show CDR1 as SGHDT and CDR2 as YYEEEE. In DNA form, the CDR3 reads TGTGCCAGCAGCTCCGTTATCCGGGACGGGACTTACGAGCAGTACTTC. Residues: CASSSVIRDGTYEQYF. Drawing the rest from reference TRBV5-6 and TRBJ2-7, the complete variable domain is DAGVTQSPTHLIKTRGQQVTLRCSPKSGHDTVSWYQQALGQGPQFIFQYYEEEERQRGNFPDRFSGHQFPNYSSELNVNALLLGDSALYLCASSSVIRDGTYEQYFGPGTRLTVT.

This clonotype was detected only once. Germline and junction disagree at one end, which may indicate a read error. This sequence joins TRBV4-2 and TRBJ2-1; 7 nucleotides align to TRBD2. This CDR3 spans 16 amino acids. In germline, CDR1 is LGHNA, CDR2 YNFKEQ. The CDR3 nucleotides are TGTACCAGCAGTCCCTGGGGGGAGGGCCATTTCAATGAGCAGTTCTTC. It is translated as CTSSPWGEGHFNEQFF.

This clonotype appeared a few times. One end of the junction fails to match germline, which may point to a read error. This chain uses TRBV6-1 with TRBJ2-5; the match to TRBD2 covers 7 bases. The CDR3 spans 17 residues. Germline-derived CDR1 and CDR2 are MNHNS and SASEGT. The DNA for the CDR3 is TGTGCCAGCAGTGAAAGGGTCACAGGCGGGGGTGCAGAGACACAGTACTTC. It codes for CASSERVTGGGAETQYF.

As concerns this clonotype: The final CDR3 position lacks the conserved phenylalanine or tryptophan, pointing to a likely read error. This chain joins TRBV28 and TRBJ1-6, with TRBD1 identical over 9 bases. This CDR3 has 15 residues. Germline V gives CDR1 MDHEN, CDR2 SYDVKM. Here the CDR3 DNA reads TGTGTCAGCAGTTCGGAACAGGGGGCTGGATCACCCCTCCACATT. Its protein is CVSSSEQGAGSPLHI.

As to this clonotype: One junction end does not reproduce the germline sequence, and a read error may be involved. The rearrangement joins TRBV4-1 to TRBJ2-6; D is possibly TRBD1 or TRBD2 (5 bases each). Germline loops: CDR1 MGHRA, CDR2 YSYEKL. The CDR3 is 15 amino acids. The CDR3 DNA sequence: TGCGCCAGCAGCCAATATATAGGTGGGACCAACGTCCTGAGTTTC. This translates into CASSQYIGGTNVLSF.

The chain is built from TRBV20-1 and TRBJ2-2, with D possibly being TRBD1 (7 bases). The ends were cut back, 5 bases at V and 2 bases at J, with 15 bases in the middle. The CDR3 is made up of 15 amino acids. From germline, CDR1 is DFQATT and CDR2 SNEGSKA (reference sequence). Here the CDR3 DNA reads TGCAGTGCTTCTACAGGGGCGGGAAACACCGGGGAGCTGTTTTTT. It translates to CSASTGAGNTGELFF.

This clonotype has only a few counts. This sequence joins TRBV24-1 and TRBJ1-2; tentative D call: TRBD1 (5 bases). Per the germline V gene, CDR1 is KGHDR and CDR2 is SFDVKD. There are 16 residues in the CDR3. The V end lost 2 bases, the J end lost 3 bases, and 15 bases lay between the germline ends. CDR3 sequence: CATSDSGTGNYYGYTF. For the CDR3, the DNA is TGTGCCACCAGTGATTCAGGGACGGGGAACTACTATGGCTACACCTTC.

Points on this clonotype: Compared with germline, one end of the junction differs, possibly owing to a read error. The V call is TRBV11-2, the J call TRBJ1-1; D gene ambiguous. Germline loops: CDR1 SGHAT, CDR2 FQNNGV. The CDR3 extends over 15 amino acids. CDR3: CGSSFANSRNTEDIF. CDR3 nucleotide sequence: TGTGGCAGCAGTTTCGCCAACTCAAGGAACACTGAAGATATCTTT.

This clonotype was seen a handful of times. A much larger clone sits a single nucleotide away, making a read error possible. The rearrangement links TRBV5-4 to TRBJ2-1; D is possibly TRBD1 or TRBD2 (7 bases each). CDR1 and CDR2 (germline): SGHNT, YYREEE (reference sequence). The CDR3 has 16 residues. V lost 0 bases and J 6 bases, leaving 16 bases between the germline ends. DNA for the CDR3: TGTGCCAGCAGCTTGGCAGGGGGGGGGCCGGGCAATGAGCAGTTCTTC. Protein sequence: CASSLAGGGPGNEQFF.

A single count supports this clonotype. A junction end diverges from the germline sequence, so it may reflect a read error. The gene calls are TRBV6-2 or TRBV6-3 and TRBJ1-1; tentative D call: TRBD1 (6 bases). The CDR3 extends over 15 amino acids. CDR1 MNHEY and CDR2 SVGEGT come from the germline V gene. The CDR3 region has the DNA TGTGCCAGCCGACTTTTTGTGGGACAAAGGAGAGAAGTTTTCTTT. This sequence encodes CASRLFVGQRREVFF.

Remarks on this clonotype: The germline gene is not matched at one end of the junction; a read error may be the cause. This rearrangement joins TRBV11-2 to TRBJ2-3, with D possibly called TRBD1 or TRBD2 (5 bases each). CDR1 is SGHAT, CDR2 FQNNGV, per germline. There are 14 residues in the CDR3. The CDR3 reads CANSSEGFSDTQYF. CDR3 coding DNA: TGTGCCAACAGCTCAGAGGGGTTCTCAGATACACAGTATTTT.